Presented here are 8 T cell receptor beta chains from one specimen sequenced in a study of shared clonotypes between healthy human individuals. In the naive CD8 group, cells lacked CD45RO and were positively selected for CCR7, so terminally differentiated effector memory CD45RA+ cells were left out. TCRdb keeps only in-frame clones here, not all; method: immunoSEQ multiplex PCR. The sample shows about 2 million clones, 85% to 95% of them seen only once. The sample consisted of naive CD8+ T cells sorted from blood. These receptors originate from a man younger than 35 in good health.

Points on this clone: Being one base from a much bigger clone, this may be a read error. This sample includes further DNA sequences coding for the same CDR3. The CDR3 spells CASSVADTGELFF. CDR3 coding DNA: TGTGCCAGCAGCGTAGCGGACACCGGGGAGCTGTTTTTT. J is TRBJ2-2 and V is TRBV9; unclear D gene. Germline V gene sequence: CDR1 SGDLS, CDR2 YYNGEE. Trimming took 0 bases from V and 3 from J, leaving 3 bases between them. This CDR3 contains 13 residues.

The genes are TRBV27 and TRBJ2-3; 8 bases fit TRBD2. CDR3 length equals 16 residues. V was clipped by 7 bases and J by 4 bases; unmatched bases: 13. Germline values: CDR1 MNHEY, CDR2 SMNVEV (reference sequence). The CDR3 loop reads CASTLGSGGRADTQYF. DNA for the CDR3: TGTGCCAGCACCCTCGGGTCGGGAGGGAGGGCAGATACGCAGTATTTT.

This chain connects TRBV10-1 to TRBJ2-5; weak D call: TRBD1 (5 bases). The CDR3 extends over 14 amino acids. Germline loops: CDR1 WNHNN, CDR2 SYGVQD (reference sequence). Trimming pared 8 bases from V and 3 bases from J, leaving 16 bases between. CDR3 sequence: CASLNGDREETQYF. CDR3 coding DNA: TGCGCCAGCCTCAACGGAGACAGAGAAGAGACCCAGTACTTC.

A remark on this clone: In the same sample, other DNA sequences code for this CDR3. The chain couples TRBV4-1 to TRBJ2-7, with 7 bases that match TRBD2. The junction had 9 bases not matched to a gene; V was cut back by 0 bases and J by 7 bases. Germline CDR1 is MGHRA and CDR2 is YSYEKL. This CDR3 spans 15 amino acids. CDR3 DNA sequence: TGCGCCAGCAGCCAAGATAGAGGTGGGGGAGGGGAGCAGTACTTC. It encodes CASSQDRGGGGEQYF.

This clone is a singleton in its sample. The same CDR3 also results from other DNA sequences found in this sample. The CDR3 DNA reads as TGTGCCAGCAGCTTGACCGGCGGCCGCGGCGAGCAGTACTTC. It encodes CASSLTGGRGEQYF. The chain recombines TRBV28 with TRBJ2-7; D gene uncertain. The V gene's germline CDR1 is MDHEN and CDR2 SYDVKM. V was pared by 6 bases and J by 6 bases, with 18 bases between. This CDR3 contains 14 residues.

The V call is TRBV18, the J call TRBJ2-7; D call uncertain. The CDR3 is 13 amino acids. The V gene lost 1 base and the J gene lost 6 bases, with 10 bases spanning the gap. In germline, CDR1 is KGHSH, CDR2 LQKENI. The CDR3 DNA is TGTGCCAGCTCACCACTCACGTCTGCCGAGCAGTACTTC. This sequence encodes CASSPLTSAEQYF. The whole variable domain, remainder taken from reference TRBV18 and TRBJ2-7, is NAGVMQNPRHLVRRRGQEARLRCSPMKGHSHVYWYRQLPEEGLKFMVYLQKENIIDESGMPKERFSAEFPKEGPSILRIQQVVRGDSAAYFCASSPLTSAEQYFGPGTRLTVT.

This clone was seen a few times. The rearrangement uses TRBV19 and TRBJ1-6, with D unresolved. Deletions cut 5 bases from V and 7 bases from J, with 21 bases between. The germline V gene encodes CDR1 LNHDA and CDR2 SQIVND (reference sequence). The CDR3 has 17 residues. This chain's CDR3 is CASSPGPSIGPNSPLHF. CDR3 sequence (DNA): TGTGCCAGTAGTCCAGGACCTTCGATCGGGCCGAATTCACCCCTCCACTTT.

This clone was recorded once. The rearrangement joins TRBV19 to TRBJ1-1, with 9 positions matching TRBD1. From germline, CDR1 is LNHDA and CDR2 SQIVND (reference sequence). The CDR3 is 13 amino acids. J lost 7 bases, V lost 5 bases, and 5 bases had no gene match. CDR3 bases: TGTGCCAGTAGTCTCAGGACAGGGGTTGAAGCTTTCTTT. This encodes CASSLRTGVEAFF. Full variable domain (remainder filled in from reference TRBV19 and TRBJ1-1): DGGITQSPKYLFRKEGQNVTLSCEQNLNHDAMYWYRQDPGQGLRLIYYSQIVNDFQKGDIAEGYSVSREKKESFPLTVTSAQKNPTAFYLCASSLRTGVEAFFGQGTRLTVV.